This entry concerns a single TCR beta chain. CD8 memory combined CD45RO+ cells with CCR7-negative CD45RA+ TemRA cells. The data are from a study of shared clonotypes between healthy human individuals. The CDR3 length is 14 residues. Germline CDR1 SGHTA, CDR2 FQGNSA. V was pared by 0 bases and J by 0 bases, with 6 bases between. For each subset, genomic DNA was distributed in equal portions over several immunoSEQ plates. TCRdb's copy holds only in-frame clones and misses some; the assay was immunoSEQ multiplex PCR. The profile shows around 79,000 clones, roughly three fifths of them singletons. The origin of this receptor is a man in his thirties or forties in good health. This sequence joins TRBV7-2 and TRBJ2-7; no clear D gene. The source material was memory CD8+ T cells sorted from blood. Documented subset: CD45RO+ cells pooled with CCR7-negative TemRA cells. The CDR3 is CASSLAGNSYEQYF. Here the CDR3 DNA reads TGTGCCAGCAGCTTAGCTGGCAACTCCTACGAGCAGTACTTC.